What follows describes a single TCR beta chain. The entry originates in a study of control samples from healthy donors and cancer patients. The table came from immunoSEQ multiplex PCR; TCRdb's copy has only in-frame clones and leaves some out. The table has fewer than 90,000 clones, around 82% seen once. The sample consisted of blood. This receptor was taken from a man over 45 in good health.

The DNA for the CDR3 is TGCGCCAGCAGCTTGGTGCCCACAGATACGCAGTATTTT. Its protein is CASSLVPTDTQYF. This chain connects TRBV5-1 to TRBJ2-3, with D uncertain. Trimming stripped 0 bases from V and 2 bases from J, with 4 bases between. The CDR3 has 13 residues. Germline CDR1 and CDR2: SGHRS and YFSETQ.